This T cell receptor (beta chain) was captured in a study of blood T cell repertoires in COVID-19. As for the study in general: Specimens from acute and convalescent COVID-19 originated in the United States, Italy and Spain.

Original data processing: Quantification of nucleated cells was approximated via reference gene primer amplification. Some clones are missing from TCRdb's copy, which holds only in-frame ones; the method was immunoSEQ multiplex PCR. V, J and clone size are taken as reported in that table, and D and trimming were inferred from the DNA itself. The data contain more than 35,000 clones, about four fifths of them singletons. The CDR3 covers 15 residues. V shed 6 bases, J shed 5 bases, and the junction held 9 bases outside the gene matches. The germline CDR1 and CDR2 sequences are SNHLY and FYNNEI. This sequence joins TRBV2 and TRBJ1-4, with 7 bases matching TRBD1. The receptor comes from a woman of 80 years or more with acute or convalescent COVID-19. Specimen: peripheral blood. The DNA of the CDR3 is TGTGCCAGCAGGAACCGGGACAGCTACAATGAAAAACTGTTTTTT. Protein product: CASRNRDSYNEKLFF. The complete variable domain, with remaining parts taken from reference TRBV2 and TRBJ1-4, reads EPEVTQTPSHQVTQMGQEVILRCVPISNHLYFYWYRQILGQKVEFLVSFYNNEISEKSEIFDDQFSVERPDGSNFTLKIRSTKLEDSAMYFCASRNRDSYNEKLFFGSGTQLSVL.